These 24 T cell receptor beta chains share one sample of origin, sequenced in a study of shared clonotypes between healthy human individuals. Profiled with immunoSEQ multiplex PCR; TCRdb holds only in-frame clones, not every one. The sample yields about 500,000 clones, 60% to 80% seen once. Sample: PBMCs. The origin of the receptors is a middle-aged woman in good health. Some clones in this sample may be carry-over from other donors' samples.

J is TRBJ2-7 and V is TRBV11-1, with TRBD2 matching 8 bases. The J segment lost 5 bases and the V segment lost 0 bases, leaving 9 bases of the junction unmatched. Germline lookup yields CDR1 SGHAT and CDR2 FQDESV (reference sequence). The CDR3 extends over 16 amino acids. CDR3 bases: TGTGCCAGCAGCTTAGCCCGGACTAGCAGTTCCCACGAGCAGTACTTC. The encoded protein is CASSLARTSSSHEQYF. Filled out from reference TRBV11-1 and TRBJ2-7, the complete variable domain reads EAEVAQSPRYKITEKSQAVAFWCDPISGHATLYWYRQILGQGPELLVQFQDESVVDDSQLPKDRFSAERLKGVDSTLKIQPAELGDSAMYLCASSLARTSSSHEQYFGPGTRLTVT.

The CDR3 coding sequence is TGTGCCAGCAGCTTAGCAGGCGGGAGGGAATACAATGAGCAGTTCTTC. Its protein is CASSLAGGREYNEQFF. The rearrangement joins TRBV7-9 to TRBJ2-1, with 9 bases matching TRBD2. This CDR3 spans 16 amino acids. Germline loops: CDR1 SEHNR, CDR2 FQNEAQ (reference sequence). The V and J ends lost 0 bases and 4 bases, in that order; junction bases with no gene match: 4.

This sequence joins TRBV7-6 and TRBJ1-2; no definite D call. CDR3 size: 13 residues. The germline gives CDR1 SGHVS, CDR2 FNYEAQ. V lost 5 bases to trimming and J lost 0 bases, with 7 bases between them. Here the CDR3 reads CASSDLANYGYTF. As DNA, the CDR3 is TGTGCCAGCAGCGACTTAGCTAACTATGGCTACACCTTC. Full variable domain (rest looked up from reference TRBV7-6 and TRBJ1-2): GAGVSQSPRYKVTKRGQDVALRCDPISGHVSLYWYRQALGQGPEFLTYFNYEAQQDKSGLPNDRFSAERPEGSISTLTIQRTEQRDSAMYRCASSDLANYGYTFGSGTRLTVV.

The chain couples TRBV14 to TRBJ1-5; D unclear. Germline CDR1 and CDR2: SGHDN and FVKESK. The V end lost 0 bases, the J end lost 2 bases, and 2 bases lay between the germline ends. There are 13 residues in the CDR3. CDR3 residues: CASSQEGNQPQHF. CDR3 coding DNA: TGTGCCAGCAGCCAAGAGGGCAATCAGCCCCAGCATTTT.

This clone was seen just once. The chain uses TRBV11-1 and TRBJ2-3; D unclear. V was pared by 6 bases and J by 6 bases, with 10 bases between. The germline V gene encodes CDR1 SGHAT and CDR2 FQDESV (reference sequence). This CDR3 comprises 12 residues. CDR3 bases: TGTGCCAGCAGGGGGTTGGGGGATACGCAGTATTTT. Encoded protein: CASRGLGDTQYF.

CDR3 bases: TGTGCCAGCAGCTTAACTTCGGGGTACAATGAGCAGTTCTTC. The encoded protein is CASSLTSGYNEQFF. V and J are TRBV7-3 and TRBJ2-1; possible D gene TRBD2, 5 bases. V lost 0 bases and J lost 4, with 7 bases in between. The CDR3 runs to 14 residues. Germline values: CDR1 SGHTA, CDR2 FQGTGA.

The chain combines TRBV10-3 with TRBJ2-7; 10 bases align to TRBD2. The CDR3 consists of 15 residues. The germline V gene encodes CDR1 ENHRY and CDR2 SYGVKD. J gave up 0 bases and V 10 bases, and 9 bases lay outside the gene matches. CDR3 amino acids: CATGSGRGSSYEQYF. The CDR3 DNA reads TGTGCCACCGGCAGCGGGAGGGGTTCCTCCTACGAGCAGTACTTC.

Comments on this clone: At one of its ends the junction is not consistent with the germline gene, which may arise from a read error. V usage is TRBV19 and J usage is TRBJ2-6; D possibly matches TRBD1 or TRBD2 (5 bases each). The CDR3 consists of 18 residues. From germline, CDR1 is LNHDA and CDR2 SQIVND (reference sequence). CDR3 sequence (DNA): TGTGCCAGCAGTATTCCGGGACGGAAAGCCACCGGGGCCAACGTCCTGGCTTTC. This encodes CASSIPGRKATGANVLAF. Combining the CDR3 with reference TRBV19 and TRBJ2-6 gives the whole variable domain DGGITQSPKYLFRKEGQNVTLSCEQNLNHDAMYWYRQDPGQGLRLIYYSQIVNDFQKGDIAEGYSVSREKKESFPLTVTSAQKNPTAFYLCASSIPGRKATGANVLAFGAGSRLTVL.

Regarding this clone: It is likely a read error: a sequence one base away is far more abundant. The chain combines TRBV5-1 with TRBJ2-7, with a weak D call TRBD2 (6 bases). The CDR3 spans 13 residues. V was cut by 6 bases and J by 3 bases, with 13 bases left in between. Germline CDR1 is SGHRS and CDR2 is YFSETQ. CDR3 nucleotide sequence: TGCGCCAGCATGCTGCGGGATGGCTACGAGCAGTACTTC. Residues: CASMLRDGYEQYF.

The genes are TRBV11-2 and TRBJ1-1; 7 bases are a match to TRBD1. CDR3 length: 14 residues. Germline V gene lookup returns CDR1 SGHAT and CDR2 FQNNGV. The trim removed 6 bases at V and 1 base at J, leaving 5 bases unmatched. CDR3: CASSPRTGNTEAFF. The DNA of the CDR3 is TGTGCCAGCAGTCCTAGGACAGGGAACACTGAAGCTTTCTTT.

As for this clone: This sequence is one base from a far larger clone and is likely a read error. The chain has TRBV7-9 and TRBJ2-4, with no clear D. CDR3 length equals 16 residues. Germline loops: CDR1 SEHNR, CDR2 FQNEAQ (reference sequence). V lost 1 base to trimming and J lost 0 bases, with 10 bases between them. The DNA for the CDR3 is TGTGCCAGCAGCTTAGAGGCAGGTCTAGCCAAAAACATTCAGTACTTC. Translated: CASSLEAGLAKNIQYF. The variable domain in full, completed from reference TRBV7-9 and TRBJ2-4, reads DTGVSQNPRHKITKRGQNVTFRCDPISEHNRLYWYRQTLGQGPEFLTYFQNEAQLEKSRLLSDRFSAERPKGSFSTLEIQRTEQGDSAMYLCASSLEAGLAKNIQYFGAGTRLSVL.

This clone was observed a few times. V gene TRBV15 combines with J gene TRBJ2-7; 7 bases fit TRBD1. Germline lookup yields CDR1 LNHNV and CDR2 YYDKDF (reference sequence). V was clipped by 4 bases and J by 4 bases; unmatched bases: 10. CDR3 size: 15 residues. The CDR3 region is CATSIGQAGVYEQYF. The CDR3 nucleotides are TGTGCCACCAGCATCGGACAGGCCGGGGTATACGAGCAGTACTTC.

The V and J genes are TRBV7-2 and TRBJ2-2; 9 bases agree with TRBD2. The CDR3 is made up of 16 amino acids. V lost 1 base to trimming and J lost 6 bases; unmatched junction nucleotides: 6. Germline V gene lookup returns CDR1 SGHTA and CDR2 FQGNSA. CDR3 protein: CASSLVTSGSAGELFF. The CDR3 nucleotides read TGTGCCAGCAGCTTAGTTACTAGCGGGTCCGCCGGGGAGCTGTTTTTT.

The chain links TRBV7-3 to TRBJ2-1; maybe TRBD2 (5 bases). CDR3 length: 13 amino acids. Germline values: CDR1 SGHTA, CDR2 FQGTGA. V was pared by 5 bases and J by 4 bases, with 9 bases between. This chain's CDR3 is CASSRTSYNEQFF. CDR3 in DNA: TGTGCCAGCAGCAGGACTTCATACAATGAGCAGTTCTTC. The full variable domain, with the rest looked up from reference TRBV7-3 and TRBJ2-1, is GAGVSQTPSNKVTEKGKYVELRCDPISGHTALYWYRQSLGQGPEFLIYFQGTGAADDSGLPNDRFFAVRPEGSVSTLKIQRTERGDSAVYLCASSRTSYNEQFFGPGTRLTVL.

Concerning this clone itself: Other DNA sequences from this sample encode an identical CDR3 as well. This chain links TRBV30 with TRBJ1-4, with unresolved D. V lost 1 base and J 4 bases, leaving 10 bases between the germline ends. This CDR3 is built from 14 residues. Germline assignment: CDR1 GTSNPN and CDR2 SVGIG (reference sequence). The CDR3 protein is CAWSGKGYNEKLFF. In DNA, the CDR3 is TGTGCCTGGAGTGGGAAAGGATATAATGAAAAACTGTTTTTT.

The V and J genes are TRBV7-2 and TRBJ1-3; 9 bases map to TRBD1. The V gene's germline CDR1 is SGHTA and CDR2 FQGNSA. V shed 4 bases, J shed 4 bases, and the junction held 5 bases outside the gene matches. The CDR3 sequence is 15 residues long. CDR3 in DNA: TGTGCCAGCAGCTCGGGGACAGGGCACGGAAACACCATATATTTT. This sequence encodes CASSSGTGHGNTIYF.

This chain joins TRBV20-1 and TRBJ2-5; D is ambiguous. V was cut by 8 bases and J by 0 bases, with 7 bases left in between. The germline CDR1 and CDR2 sequences are DFQATT and SNEGSKA (reference sequence). CDR3 length: 11 amino acids. CDR3 residues: CSPPDQETQYF. The CDR3 DNA reads as TGCAGTCCACCCGACCAAGAGACCCAGTACTTC.

Regarding this clone: A read error may be the cause here, since a much bigger clone is one base away. V usage is TRBV28 and J usage is TRBJ1-2; TRBD1 agrees at 7 bases. The germline V gene encodes CDR1 MDHEN and CDR2 SYDVKM. The CDR3 is 15 amino acids. CDR3 in DNA: TGTGCCAGCAGTTTTGGTCTGGGACAGTTTTATGACTACACCTTC. It encodes CASSFGLGQFYDYTF.

Points on this clone: A far larger clone is one base from this, pointing to a likely read error. The V and J genes are TRBV9 and TRBJ2-2; D may be TRBD2 (6 bases). The V gene's germline CDR1 is SGDLS and CDR2 YYNGEE. The CDR3 is made up of 13 amino acids. The CDR3 loop is CASSVFDTGGLFF. CDR3 DNA: TGTGCCAGCAGCGTATTCGACACCGGGGGGCTGTTTTTT.

The genes are TRBV5-4 and TRBJ2-7, with 8 bases that match TRBD1. CDR3 size: 15 residues. Germline V gene data show CDR1 as SGHNT and CDR2 as YYREEE (reference sequence). With V trimmed by 4 bases and J by 4 bases, 10 bases remained unmatched. The CDR3 DNA reads TGTGCCAGCAGCCGCGCTGGACAGGGACGATACGAGCAGTACTTC. Its translation is CASSRAGQGRYEQYF.

The gene calls are TRBV7-9 and TRBJ2-7, with 7 bases fitting TRBD2. The CDR3 is 11 amino acids. V was pared by 4 bases and J by 7 bases, with 1 base of the junction left unmatched. Per germline, CDR1 SEHNR and CDR2 FQNEAQ (reference sequence). The chain's CDR3 is CASSSAGEQYF. CDR3 DNA sequence: TGTGCCAGCAGCTCAGCGGGGGAGCAGTACTTC. Full variable domain (outside the CDR3, taken from reference TRBV7-9 and TRBJ2-7): DTGVSQNPRHKITKRGQNVTFRCDPISEHNRLYWYRQTLGQGPEFLTYFQNEAQLEKSRLLSDRFSAERPKGSFSTLEIQRTEQGDSAMYLCASSSAGEQYFGPGTRLTVT.

The V call is TRBV7-2, the J call TRBJ2-7, with D unresolved. Trimming stripped 2 bases from V and 1 base from J, with 9 bases between. This CDR3 is 14 amino acids long. Germline CDR1 reads SGHTA; CDR2 reads FQGNSA. The CDR3 spells CASSLYPVSYEQYF. The CDR3 DNA is TGTGCCAGCAGCTTATATCCTGTTTCCTACGAGCAGTACTTC.

The J gene is TRBJ1-2, the V gene TRBV28, with D maybe TRBD1 (6 bases). The V gene lost 5 bases and the J gene lost 4 bases, with 11 bases spanning the gap. Germline CDR1 MDHEN, CDR2 SYDVKM. This CDR3 spans 13 amino acids. As DNA, the CDR3 is TGTGCCAGCAGTACAGGGAACGTCTATGGCTACACCTTC. Protein: CASSTGNVYGYTF.

Regarding this clone: At the DNA level, this CDR3 is encoded by other sequences in the same sample as well. CDR3 loop: CASSLARTDTQYF. DNA of the CDR3: TGTGCCAGCAGCTTAGCGCGGACAGATACGCAGTATTTT. The chain is built from TRBV7-9 and TRBJ2-3; D is undetermined. Germline V gives CDR1 SEHNR, CDR2 FQNEAQ (reference sequence). Trimming stripped 0 bases from V and 3 bases from J, with 4 bases between. The CDR3 spans 13 residues.